This T cell receptor beta chain is drawn from a study of blood T cell repertoires in COVID-19. Study-wide background: Acute and convalescent COVID-19 specimens originated in the United States, Italy and Spain. PBMCs, B-cell-depleted T cells, or T cells were the source of the cDNA or gDNA that made up the material.

In the original workflow: Scientists estimated how many nucleated cells there were by amplifying reference gene primers. The data were produced by immunoSEQ multiplex PCR, yet TCRdb's version contains in-frame clones alone and is incomplete. That table is the source of V, J and clone size, and D and trimming were worked out from the DNA. The table shows under 200,000 clones, with around 82% occurring only once. The CDR3 extends over 14 amino acids. V was pared by 5 bases and J by 0 bases, with 10 bases between. Germline V gives CDR1 LGHNA, CDR2 YSLEER. Input material: peripheral blood. The clonotype was recovered from a woman aged 80 or over with acute or convalescent COVID-19. J is TRBJ1-1 and V is TRBV4-3; D possibly corresponds to TRBD1 (5 bases). The CDR3 here is CASSWGLLNTEAFF. DNA of the CDR3: TGCGCCAGCAGCTGGGGCCTGCTGAACACTGAAGCTTTCTTT.